One sample yielded the 19 T cell receptor beta chains listed below, sequenced in a study of blood T cell repertoires in COVID-19. The data were produced by immunoSEQ multiplex PCR, yet TCRdb's version contains in-frame clones alone and is incomplete. This table holds a few hundred thousand clones, 75% to 90% found once. Material: peripheral blood. The receptors shown here come from a woman aged 35 to 49 who had recovered from COVID-19.

This rearrangement joins TRBV7-2 to TRBJ1-5; 9 nucleotides agree with TRBD1. The CDR3 sequence is 17 residues long. Germline V gene lookup returns CDR1 SGHTA and CDR2 FQGNSA. V dropped 0 bases and J dropped 1; count of bases not matched to a gene: 4. The CDR3 region has the DNA TGTGCCAGCAGCTTAGCCGGGACAGGGTTGAGCAATCAGCCCCAGCATTTT. This codes for CASSLAGTGLSNQPQHF.

The chain joins TRBV19 to TRBJ1-5; 8 positions agree with TRBD1. With 10 bases clipped from V and 3 bases from J, the junction kept 11 bases outside the gene matches. Germline assignment: CDR1 LNHDA and CDR2 SQIVND (reference sequence). The CDR3 consists of 15 residues. This CDR3 is CATPEPTGVNQPQHF. Here the CDR3 DNA reads TGTGCCACCCCCGAGCCGACAGGGGTCAATCAGCCCCAGCATTTT.

The CDR3 nucleotides read TGTGCCAGCAGTGTTGGCCTCGGGGAAAAACTGTTTTTT. This translates into CASSVGLGEKLFF. The chain carries TRBV12-3 or TRBV12-4 and TRBJ1-4; no clear D. The CDR3 is 13 residues long. The V gene lost 5 bases and the J gene lost 8 bases, with 12 bases spanning the gap.

This chain connects TRBV11-2 to TRBJ2-5; D is ambiguous. Trimming shortened V by 3 bases and J by 1 base, and 6 bases separated the two germline ends. Germline V CDR1 and CDR2: SGHAT, FQNNGV. The CDR3 runs 13 residues. CDR3 region: CASSLSLQETQYF. CDR3 DNA sequence: TGTGCCAGCAGCTTGTCACTCCAAGAGACCCAGTACTTC.

V gene TRBV3-1 (or the pseudogene TRBV3-2) combines with J gene TRBJ2-5; TRBD2 matches 7 bases. Germline V CDR1 and CDR2: LGHDT, YNNKEL (reference sequence). The ends lost 2 bases at V and 5 bases at J; junction bases unmatched: 14. CDR3 length: 17 residues. This CDR3 is CASSQRRPAGYGETQYF. CDR3 sequence (DNA): TGTGCCAGCAGCCAAAGGCGCCCAGCGGGATACGGGGAGACCCAGTACTTC.

The gene calls are TRBV12-5 and TRBJ2-2; 7 bases map to TRBD1. The length of the CDR3 is 16 residues. Per germline, CDR1 LGHNT and CDR2 FRNRAP. The junction had 10 bases not matched to a gene; V was cut back by 5 bases and J by 4 bases. This CDR3 is CASGPPGQLLTGELFF. The CDR3 DNA reads TGTGCTAGTGGTCCACCGGGACAGCTGCTCACCGGGGAGCTGTTTTTT.

This CDR3 reads CASSYGLLGTEAFF. The CDR3 DNA sequence: TGTGCCAGCAGTTACGGGCTCCTGGGCACTGAAGCTTTCTTT. The rearrangement links TRBV6-6 to TRBJ1-1; D gene uncertain. From germline, CDR1 is MNHNY and CDR2 SVGAGI (reference sequence). Trimming pared 2 bases from V and 4 bases from J, leaving 11 bases between. CDR3 length: 14 residues.

V is TRBV4-1 and J is TRBJ1-4; D is unresolved. Germline-derived CDR1 and CDR2 are MGHRA and YSYEKL. This CDR3 is built from 19 residues. V was cut by 0 bases and J by 0 bases, with 17 bases left in between. In DNA, the CDR3 is TGCGCCAGCAGCCAAGATCATCGGGAATCACATTCAACTAATGAAAAACTGTTTTTT. Translating gives CASSQDHRESHSTNEKLFF.

This chain uses TRBV29-1 with TRBJ2-1, with a possible D match to TRBD2 (7 bases). Germline V gene data show CDR1 as SQVTM and CDR2 as ANQGSEA. V was cut by 6 bases and J by 1 base, with 19 bases left in between. CDR3 length: 16 residues. The CDR3 bases are TGCAGCGTCTCGATGTGGGGGGGCGATTCCTACAATGAGCAGTTCTTC. It yields the protein CSVSMWGGDSYNEQFF.

V and J are TRBV7-9 and TRBJ2-2; 7 positions agree with TRBD1. Germline CDR1 reads SEHNR; CDR2 reads FQNEAQ (reference sequence). V was pared by 5 bases and J by 4 bases, with 10 bases of the junction left unmatched. The CDR3 has 16 amino acids. The chain's CDR3 is CASSPGTGTATGELFF. DNA for the CDR3: TGTGCCAGCAGCCCCGGGACCGGGACAGCCACCGGGGAGCTGTTTTTT. Full variable domain (missing parts from reference TRBV7-9 and TRBJ2-2): DTGVSQNPRHKITKRGQNVTFRCDPISEHNRLYWYRQTLGQGPEFLTYFQNEAQLEKSRLLSDRFSAERPKGSFSTLEIQRTEQGDSAMYLCASSPGTGTATGELFFGEGSRLTVL.

The CDR3 coding sequence is TGTGCCAGCAGTGACGACCCGACTAGCTCAGGTCGGGAGACCCAGTACTTC. Translation gives CASSDDPTSSGRETQYF. This chain connects TRBV6-1 to TRBJ2-5; TRBD2 agrees at 7 bases. CDR3 length: 17 amino acids. Germline values: CDR1 MNHNS, CDR2 SASEGT. Germline trimming cut 3 bases from V and 5 bases from J; bases unmatched to any gene: 15.

This chain uses TRBV5-1 with TRBJ2-5; 13 positions match TRBD2. V trimming: 0 bases; J trimming: 7 bases; junction bases outside the gene matches: 6. The CDR3 is made up of 16 amino acids. In germline, CDR1 is SGHRS, CDR2 YFSETQ. The CDR3 here is CASSLGTSGRYGTQYF. CDR3 bases: TGCGCCAGCAGCTTGGGGACTAGCGGGAGATACGGGACCCAGTACTTC.

This clone turned up a few times. Other DNA sequences in the sample encode the same CDR3. The chain uses TRBV5-1 and TRBJ2-5; D gene uncertain. The germline CDR1 and CDR2 sequences are SGHRS and YFSETQ. There are 11 residues in the CDR3. V dropped 3 bases and J dropped 2 bases, with 2 bases sitting between them. The CDR3 DNA reads as TGCGCCAGCAGCTCACAAGAGACCCAGTACTTC. Its protein product is CASSSQETQYF.

This clone came up a few times. Other DNA sequences in the sample encode the same CDR3. The gene calls are TRBV30 and TRBJ1-5; no definite D call. V was shortened by 2 bases and J by 2 bases, with 7 bases between the two germline ends. CDR1 GTSNPN and CDR2 SVGIG come from the germline V gene (reference sequence). CDR3 length: 13 amino acids. CDR3 sequence reads: CAWSPQGNQPQHF. For the CDR3, the DNA is TGTGCCTGGAGTCCTCAGGGCAATCAGCCCCAGCATTTT.

As concerns this clone: Other DNA sequences in the same sample also yield this CDR3. The chain uses TRBV5-1 and TRBJ1-1; 7 nucleotides line up with TRBD1. Trimming took 2 bases from V and 1 from J; bases not matched to a gene: 2. CDR3 size: 14 residues. CDR1 and CDR2 (germline): SGHRS, YFSETQ. The CDR3 loop reads CASSLGTANTEAFF. The CDR3 coding sequence is TGCGCCAGCAGCTTAGGGACAGCGAACACTGAAGCTTTCTTT.

The rearrangement links TRBV7-3 to TRBJ2-3, with 9 positions matching TRBD2. Germline V lookup: CDR1 SGHTA, CDR2 FQGTGA. The CDR3 is made up of 16 amino acids. The V gene end was trimmed by 5 bases and the J gene end by 4 bases; junction bases not matched to a gene: 10. CDR3 sequence reads: CASSLDPSGTADTQYF. CDR3 DNA: TGTGCCAGCAGCCTTGACCCTAGCGGGACGGCAGATACGCAGTATTTT.

The CDR3 sequence: CASSPTGLANEKLFF. The CDR3 nucleotides are TGTGCCAGCAGCCCCACAGGGTTAGCTAATGAAAAACTGTTTTTT. This chain links TRBV5-4 with TRBJ1-4; D possibly corresponds to TRBD1 (6 bases). Looked up from germline, CDR1 is SGHNT and CDR2 is YYREEE (reference sequence). V was shortened by 4 bases and J by 3 bases, with 13 bases between the two germline ends. The CDR3 extends over 15 amino acids. The whole variable domain, remainder taken from reference TRBV5-4 and TRBJ1-4, is ETGVTQSPTHLIKTRGQQVTLRCSSQSGHNTVSWYQQALGQGPQFIFQYYREEENGRGNFPPRFSGLQFPNYSSELNVNALELDDSALYLCASSPTGLANEKLFFGSGTQLSVL.

This chain uses TRBV19 with TRBJ1-5, with 7 bases fitting TRBD1. Trimming removed 5 bases from V and 1 base from J; junction bases left unmatched: 5. This CDR3 has 15 amino acids. Germline V gene data show CDR1 as LNHDA and CDR2 as SQIVND (reference sequence). The CDR3 coding sequence is TGTGCCAGTAGTTGGGGACAGATAAGCAATCAGCCCCAGCATTTT. This codes for CASSWGQISNQPQHF.

This sequence joins TRBV5-6 and TRBJ2-7; 9 bases match TRBD1. This CDR3 contains 13 residues. Trimming cost V 4 bases and J 6 bases; bases outside gene matches: 5. Germline CDR1 reads SGHDT; CDR2 reads YYEEEE. CDR3 in amino acids: CASSVGQGGEQYF. The CDR3 bases are TGTGCCAGCAGCGTGGGACAGGGTGGCGAGCAGTACTTC.